Below are 20 T cell receptor beta chains sequenced from a single sample in a study of blood T cell repertoires in COVID-19. TCRdb's table, derived via immunoSEQ multiplex PCR, lists solely in-frame clones and lacks some. This sample has some 110,000 clones, with approximately 78% found just once. The specimen was peripheral blood. The receptors were gathered from a man aged 65 to 79 with acute or convalescent COVID-19.

This chain connects TRBV27 to TRBJ2-2; D gene ambiguous. CDR3 length: 14 amino acids. Trimming stripped 3 bases from V and 2 bases from J, with 7 bases between. Germline values: CDR1 MNHEY, CDR2 SMNVEV (reference sequence). CDR3 sequence (DNA): TGTGCCAGCAGTTTTTATATCAACACCGGGGAGCTGTTTTTT. The encoded protein is CASSFYINTGELFF.

The chain joins TRBV15 to TRBJ2-5; no definite D call. This CDR3 contains 11 residues. Per the germline V gene, CDR1 is LNHNV and CDR2 is YYDKDF (reference sequence). The V and J ends lost 5 bases and 2 bases respectively, with 3 bases between them. CDR3 DNA sequence: TGTGCCACCAGCTCGCAAGAGACCCAGTACTTC. This encodes CATSSQETQYF.

This clone came up a few times. CDR3 in amino acids: CASSRDVGSSGNTIYF. The CDR3 region has the DNA TGTGCCAGCTCTCGAGATGTGGGGAGCTCTGGAAACACCATATATTTT. The V call is TRBV18, the J call TRBJ1-3; D gene uncertain. The CDR3 loop spans 16 amino acids. From germline, CDR1 is KGHSH and CDR2 LQKENI. Trimming stripped 6 bases from V and 0 bases from J, with 15 bases between.

The chain links TRBV21-1 to TRBJ1-1. TRBV21-1 is deemed a pseudogene. CDR3 size: 12 residues. This chain's CDR3 is CASSCGCTEAFF. CDR3 in DNA: TGTGCCAGCAGCTGCGGTTGCACTGAAGCTTTCTTT.

V usage is TRBV27 and J usage is TRBJ1-2; D uncertain. Germline CDR1 reads MNHEY; CDR2 reads SMNVEV (reference sequence). CDR3 size: 14 residues. V was clipped by 0 bases and J by 8 bases, with 13 bases between them. The CDR3 DNA sequence: TGTGCCAGCAGTTTATCACAGAGGGTAGGGGGCTACACCTTC. This encodes CASSLSQRVGGYTF.

This clone was found a few times. The chain couples TRBV24-1 to TRBJ2-3; 10 nucleotides align to TRBD2. The CDR3 has 16 amino acids. The germline V gene has CDR1 KGHDR and CDR2 SFDVKD. J lost 2 bases, V lost 7 bases, and 8 bases had no gene match. In nucleotides, the CDR3 is TGTGCCACCAGCGGCGGACTAGCGGAGACCACAGATACGCAGTATTTT. Encoded protein: CATSGGLAETTDTQYF.

This clone has a handful of counts. V is TRBV2 and J is TRBJ2-6, with 7 bases identical to TRBD1. This CDR3 is 16 amino acids long. Germline assignment: CDR1 SNHLY and CDR2 FYNNEI. V lost 5 bases, J lost 0 bases, and 4 bases stayed unmatched. Here the CDR3 reads CASSRDSRSGANVLTF. CDR3 bases: TGTGCCAGCAGTAGGGACAGTCGCTCTGGGGCCAACGTCCTGACTTTC.

V and J are TRBV28 and TRBJ1-6; D remains unclear. This CDR3 has 12 residues. Germline CDR1 MDHEN, CDR2 SYDVKM. The V end was cut by 3 bases, the J end by 10 bases, with 7 bases between. The CDR3: CASSFASSPLHF. The CDR3 DNA reads as TGTGCCAGCAGTTTTGCGAGCTCACCCCTCCACTTT.

The rearrangement links TRBV4-1 to TRBJ1-2; the D gene is possibly TRBD1 (6 bases). The V and J ends lost 5 bases and 4 bases respectively, with 23 bases between them. This CDR3 has 17 amino acids. CDR1 and CDR2 from the germline V gene are MGHRA and YSYEKL. CDR3 bases: TGCGCCAGCAGCAGGAGCGAGGGCCGCTTACAGGGCTATGGCTACACCTTC. Its translation: CASSRSEGRLQGYGYTF.

The rearrangement uses TRBV9 and TRBJ2-7; 12 nucleotides line up with TRBD1. This CDR3 is built from 16 residues. Germline CDR1 SGDLS, CDR2 YYNGEE. Unmatched junction bases numbered 9, after V lost 3 bases and J lost 5 bases. Here the CDR3 DNA reads TGTGCCAGCAGCGGGATTCCGGGACAGGGGGCAAACGAGCAGTACTTC. This gives the protein CASSGIPGQGANEQYF. The variable domain in full, with the rest retrieved from reference TRBV9 and TRBJ2-7, is DSGVTQTPKHLITATGQRVTLRCSPRSGDLSVYWYQQSLDQGLQFLIQYYNGEERAKGNILERFSAQQFPDLHSELNLSSLELGDSALYFCASSGIPGQGANEQYFGPGTRLTVT.

The chain has TRBV18 and TRBJ1-5; D is ambiguous. V was clipped by 6 bases and J by 11 bases, with 20 bases between them. Germline CDR1 KGHSH, CDR2 LQKENI. The CDR3 runs 14 residues. Here the CDR3 DNA reads TGTGCCAGCTCCCCGACGTTAAATTCCGGAGCCCAGCATTTT. Translating it yields CASSPTLNSGAQHF.

The chain has TRBV5-6 and TRBJ2-3; D is possibly TRBD1 (5 bases). The CDR3 runs to 15 residues. CDR1 SGHDT and CDR2 YYEEEE come from the germline V gene. V was pared by 2 bases and J by 0 bases, with 10 bases between. The CDR3, as DNA: TGTGCCAGCAGCTTTTACAGGCCTAGCACAGATACGCAGTATTTT. Protein sequence: CASSFYRPSTDTQYF.

The V and J genes are TRBV3-1 (or the pseudogene TRBV3-2) and TRBJ1-5; TRBD1 might be the D (5 bases). Between the trimmed V and J ends, which lost 1 base and 2 bases, there was a span of 9 bases. Germline V CDR1 and CDR2: LGHDT, YNNKEL (reference sequence). This CDR3 is 15 amino acids long. CDR3 residues: CASSQGARGNQPQHF. The CDR3 bases are TGTGCCAGCAGCCAAGGTGCCAGGGGCAATCAGCCCCAGCATTTT.

The chain couples TRBV10-3 to TRBJ2-2; 9 bases are shared with TRBD2. This CDR3 contains 16 residues. Germline values: CDR1 ENHRY, CDR2 SYGVKD. The V gene end was trimmed by 4 bases and the J gene end by 10 bases; junction bases not matched to a gene: 13. DNA of the CDR3: TGTGCCATCAGTGGCGTCGGAGCGGGGGGTGGTGTGGAGCTGTTTTTT. It yields the protein CAISGVGAGGGVELFF.

This sequence joins TRBV28 and TRBJ1-1, with D uncertain. This CDR3 has 12 amino acids. Looked up from germline, CDR1 is MDHEN and CDR2 is SYDVKM. Trimming cost V 7 bases and J 1 base, with 7 bases left between them. CDR3 in DNA: TGTGCCAGCACCCAGGCGAACACTGAAGCTTTCTTT. It translates to CASTQANTEAFF.

The V and J genes are TRBV24-1 and TRBJ2-3; maybe TRBD2 (5 bases). The V and J ends lost 3 bases and 3 bases respectively, with 15 bases between them. The CDR3 length is 16 residues. Germline CDR1 KGHDR, CDR2 SFDVKD. The CDR3 loop reads CATSDPRGLSTDTQYF. Written as DNA, the CDR3 is TGTGCCACCAGTGATCCTCGAGGGCTTTCGACAGATACGCAGTATTTT.

The V gene is TRBV2, the J gene TRBJ1-1; TRBD1 is a possible D gene (6 bases). The germline V gene has CDR1 SNHLY and CDR2 FYNNEI. This CDR3 is built from 13 residues. Between the trimmed V and J ends, which lost 7 bases and 1 base, there was a span of 10 bases. CDR3 amino acids: CASKYRENTEAFF. DNA for the CDR3: TGTGCCAGCAAATACAGGGAGAACACTGAAGCTTTCTTT.

This clone has a handful of counts. The rearrangement joins TRBV10-1 to TRBJ2-3; TRBD1 aligns across 9 bases. The length of the CDR3 is 17 residues. Germline CDR1 and CDR2: WNHNN and SYGVQD (reference sequence). J gave up 5 bases and V 2 bases, and 11 bases lay outside the gene matches. CDR3 region: CASSEQSPGQGKDTQYF. Written as DNA, the CDR3 is TGCGCCAGCAGTGAGCAATCCCCGGGACAGGGAAAAGATACGCAGTATTTT.

The chain links TRBV5-1 to TRBJ2-3, with 9 bases aligning to TRBD1. The CDR3 consists of 15 residues. Germline CDR1 is SGHRS and CDR2 is YFSETQ. V lost 4 bases to trimming and J lost 6 bases; unmatched junction nucleotides: 9. For the CDR3, the DNA is TGCGCCAGCAGCCCAACCACAGGGGGCAGGGATACGCAGTATTTT. It encodes CASSPTTGGRDTQYF.

In its sample, this clone was seen once. The V gene is TRBV18, the J gene TRBJ2-3, with 7 bases aligning to TRBD1. V lost 3 bases, J lost 4 bases, and 7 bases stayed unmatched. This CDR3 has 15 residues. Germline V gene data show CDR1 as KGHSH and CDR2 as LQKENI. As DNA, the CDR3 is TGTGCCAGCTCACCTCGACAGGGCCGGTCAGATACGCAGTATTTT. Translated: CASSPRQGRSDTQYF.